These 19 T cell receptor beta chains originate from one sample sequenced in a study of blood T cells in healthy people across ages. Alongside a J-beta primer mix, a sample-barcoded 5' primer served in a second PCR lasting about 6 to 12 cycles. TCRdb recomputed calls from the 5' RACE reads with MiXCR, one row per CDR3 protein. The sample gives over 1,500,000 distinct CDR3 sequences, about 39% of which show up once; 23% is in the top ten. The sequenced material came from blood. These receptors originate from a human donor in good health.

This chain connects TRBV24-1 to TRBJ2-5, with a tentative D call TRBD1 (6 bases). The V gene's germline CDR1 is KGHDR and CDR2 SFDVKD. V lost 4 bases, J lost 5 bases, and 16 bases lay in between. This CDR3 region has 15 residues. The CDR3 nucleotides read TGTGCCACCAGTGACAGGACAGAGGTCCAGGAGACCCAGTACTTC. Its protein is CATSDRTEVQETQYF.

This clonotype was observed a few times. The chain employs TRBV7-9 and TRBJ2-6, with D possibly being TRBD1 (5 bases). Germline V gives CDR1 SEHNR, CDR2 FQNEAQ (reference sequence). This CDR3 is 18 amino acids long. V shed 1 base and J shed 0 bases, with 13 bases lying between them. As DNA, the CDR3 is TGTGCCAGCAGCTTAGTATCAGGGCCGAGCTCTGGGGCCAACGTCCTGACTTTC. Translated, it gives CASSLVSGPSSGANVLTF.

V and J are TRBV20-1 and TRBJ1-6; 8 bases align to TRBD1. The ends lost 5 bases at V and 6 bases at J; junction bases unmatched: 6. The CDR3 has 14 amino acids. Germline V CDR1 and CDR2: DFQATT, SNEGSKA (reference sequence). CDR3 protein: CSAGTGWANSPLHF. CDR3 coding DNA: TGCAGTGCTGGGACAGGATGGGCTAATTCACCCCTCCACTTT.

The chain employs TRBV4-2 and TRBJ2-7, with 9 bases that match TRBD1. This CDR3 has 16 amino acids. Germline V gives CDR1 LGHNA, CDR2 YNFKEQ. J was trimmed by 1 base and V by 0 bases; bases with no gene match: 4. The CDR3 protein is CASSQEPGTGSYEQYF. CDR3 coding DNA: TGTGCCAGCAGCCAAGAACCCGGGACAGGGTCCTACGAGCAGTACTTC.

A word on this clonotype: Relative to the germline gene, one junction end is altered; a read error may explain this. The V call is TRBV7-2, the J call TRBJ2-5; the match to TRBD2 covers 9 bases. The J call may be in error: the DNA end matches TRBJ2-7 better. This CDR3 has 16 amino acids. Germline values: CDR1 SGHTA, CDR2 FQGNSA. Here the CDR3 reads CASGLRGTSYSYEQYF. The DNA of the CDR3 is TGTGCCAGCGGCTTAAGAGGGACTAGCTACTCCTACGAGCAGTACTTC.

This chain links TRBV9 with TRBJ2-4; 10 bases fit TRBD2. The CDR3 has 19 amino acids. Germline V lookup: CDR1 SGDLS, CDR2 YYNGEE. V lost 1 base and J lost 0; bases outside the gene matches: 10. CDR3 coding DNA: TGTGCCAGCAGCGTAAAAAGCGGGGGGGGTGCGGGAGCCAAAAACATTCAGTACTTC. This encodes CASSVKSGGGAGAKNIQYF.

This clonotype was observed a single time. The gene calls are TRBV28 and TRBJ2-3; tentative D call: TRBD2 (6 bases). Per the germline V gene, CDR1 is MDHEN and CDR2 is SYDVKM. There are 15 residues in the CDR3. The V and J ends lost 5 bases and 4 bases respectively, with 16 bases between them. In DNA, the CDR3 is TGTGCCAGCAGTCGACTAGACTCTTGGGCAGATACGCAGTATTTT. It codes for CASSRLDSWADTQYF.

The rearrangement uses TRBV7-2 and TRBJ1-4, with no clear D. Trimming took off 6 bases at V and 2 bases at J, with 10 bases between the two ends. Germline assignment: CDR1 SGHTA and CDR2 FQGNSA. The CDR3 sequence is 14 residues long. The CDR3 sequence: CASSAGPTNEKLFF. The DNA for the CDR3 is TGTGCCAGCAGTGCCGGGCCGACTAATGAAAAACTGTTTTTT.

This clonotype was detected a few times. V is TRBV4-1 and J is TRBJ2-1; D uncertain. This CDR3 has 15 residues. The V end was cut by 1 base, the J end by 2 bases, with 9 bases between. The germline V gene has CDR1 MGHRA and CDR2 YSYEKL. In nucleotides, the CDR3 is TGCGCCAGCAGCCAAGTAGTGAGTCCCTACAATGAGCAGTTCTTC. This encodes CASSQVVSPYNEQFF.

The chain carries TRBV27 and TRBJ2-3; the D call may be TRBD1 or TRBD2 (5 bases each). Trimming removed 3 bases from V and 3 bases from J, with 13 bases in between. CDR1 is MNHEY and CDR2 is SMNVEV in the germline V gene (reference sequence). The CDR3 is 15 residues long. The CDR3 DNA is TGTGCCAGCAGTTTGTTGGTGGGGGAGACAGATACGCAGTATTTT. This translates into CASSLLVGETDTQYF.

This rearrangement joins TRBV29-1 to TRBJ1-2; TRBD1 matches 7 bases. The J segment lost 3 bases and the V segment lost 5 bases, leaving 18 bases of the junction unmatched. This CDR3 spans 17 amino acids. Germline CDR1 reads SQVTM; CDR2 reads ANQGSEA. CDR3 region: CSVSRRQGIKGYYGYTF. In nucleotides, the CDR3 is TGCAGCGTTAGTAGAAGACAGGGTATCAAGGGCTACTATGGCTACACCTTC.

The chain joins TRBV28 to TRBJ2-5; D is unresolved. Per germline, CDR1 MDHEN and CDR2 SYDVKM. This CDR3 has 15 residues. V lost 5 bases to trimming and J lost 0 bases, with 13 bases between them. CDR3 protein: CASSPRPPNQETQYF. The CDR3 nucleotides read TGTGCCAGCAGTCCGAGACCCCCAAACCAAGAGACCCAGTACTTC.

In this sample, this clonotype turned up a few times. The chain combines TRBV20-1 with TRBJ1-1; D is unresolved. Per germline, CDR1 DFQATT and CDR2 SNEGSKA (reference sequence). The V and J ends lost 7 bases and 0 bases respectively, with 12 bases between them. The CDR3 totals 13 residues. CDR3 region: CSGQRQMNTEAFF. DNA for the CDR3: TGCAGTGGCCAAAGGCAGATGAACACTGAAGCTTTCTTT.

Details on this clonotype: The junction does not match germline at one end; this may be a read error. The V gene is TRBV15, the J gene TRBJ2-7; D gene uncertain. The CDR3 consists of 15 residues. The germline gives CDR1 LNHNV, CDR2 YYDKDF (reference sequence). The CDR3 is CATCRDGKAYYEQYF. CDR3 in DNA: TGTGCCACCTGCAGAGATGGAAAAGCATACTACGAGCAGTACTTC. Using reference TRBV15 and TRBJ2-7 for the parts outside the CDR3, the full variable domain is DAMVIQNPRYQVTQFGKPVTLSCSQTLNHNVMYWYQQKSSQAPKLLFHYYDKDFNNEADTPDNFQSRRPNTSFCFLDIRSPGLGDTAMYLCATCRDGKAYYEQYFGPGTRLTVT.

This clonotype was recorded once. This sequence joins TRBV19 and TRBJ2-6, with TRBD2 matching over 9 bases. V was clipped by 5 bases and J by 0 bases; unmatched bases: 5. CDR1 is LNHDA and CDR2 is SQIVND in the germline V gene (reference sequence). The CDR3 has 17 amino acids. This CDR3 is CASSGFSGSSGANVLTF. The CDR3 DNA reads TGTGCCAGTAGTGGTTTTAGCGGGAGCTCTGGGGCCAACGTCCTGACTTTC. Based on the CDR3 plus reference TRBV19 and TRBJ2-6, the full variable domain is DGGITQSPKYLFRKEGQNVTLSCEQNLNHDAMYWYRQDPGQGLRLIYYSQIVNDFQKGDIAEGYSVSREKKESFPLTVTSAQKNPTAFYLCASSGFSGSSGANVLTFGAGSRLTVL.

The chain recombines TRBV3-1 with TRBJ2-1; TRBD1 matches 7 bases. CDR1 LGHDT and CDR2 YNNKEL come from the germline V gene (reference sequence). V dropped 4 bases and J dropped 0; count of bases not matched to a gene: 6. The CDR3 runs 16 residues. The CDR3 is CASSLEGQSSYNEQFF. CDR3 DNA sequence: TGTGCCAGCAGCCTCGAGGGACAGAGCTCCTACAATGAGCAGTTCTTC.

There are many counts of this clonotype. CDR3: CSVTGANNEKLFF. DNA of the CDR3: TGCAGCGTTACAGGGGCGAATAATGAAAAACTGTTTTTT. J is TRBJ1-4 and V is TRBV29-1; TRBD1 aligns across 7 bases. The CDR3 loop spans 13 amino acids. CDR1 and CDR2 (germline): SQVTM, ANQGSEA. Germline trimming cut 5 bases from V and 4 bases from J; bases unmatched to any gene: 4.

This clonotype appeared many times. The chain has TRBV7-2 and TRBJ2-6; D is unresolved. V was cut by 6 bases and J by 1 base, with 4 bases left in between. CDR1 is SGHTA, CDR2 FQGNSA, per germline. The CDR3 length is 13 residues. This chain's CDR3 is CASRLSGANVLTF. DNA for the CDR3: TGTGCCAGCAGGTTGTCTGGGGCCAACGTCCTGACTTTC.

This clonotype has just a few counts. The chain is built from TRBV6-5 and TRBJ2-3; D unresolved. Trimming removed 6 bases at V and 3 bases at J, with 13 bases between. Germline CDR1 is MNHEY and CDR2 is SVGAGI. The CDR3 spans 14 residues. The CDR3 reads CASRLISVTDTQYF. CDR3 sequence (DNA): TGTGCCAGCAGGCTCATAAGTGTTACAGATACGCAGTATTTT.